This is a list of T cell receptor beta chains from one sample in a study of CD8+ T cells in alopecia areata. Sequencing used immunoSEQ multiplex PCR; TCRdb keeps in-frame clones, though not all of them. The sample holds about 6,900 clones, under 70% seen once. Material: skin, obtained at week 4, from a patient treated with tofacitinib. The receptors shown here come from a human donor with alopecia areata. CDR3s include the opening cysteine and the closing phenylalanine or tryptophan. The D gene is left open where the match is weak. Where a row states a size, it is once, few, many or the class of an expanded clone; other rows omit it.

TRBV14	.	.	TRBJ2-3	CASSFLVFGGASTDTQYF	TGTGCCAGCAGCTTCCTGGTTTTCGGAGGAGCTAGCACAGATACGCAGTATTTT
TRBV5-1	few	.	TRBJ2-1	CASTPLGQFPSSYNEQFF	TGCGCCAGCACCCCATTGGGACAATTCCCCAGCTCCTACAATGAGCAGTTCTTC
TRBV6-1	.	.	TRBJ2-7	CASKRGRDYEQYF	TGTGCCAGCAAGAGGGGCAGAGACTACGAGCAGTACTTC
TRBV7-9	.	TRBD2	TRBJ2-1	CASTPGGGHSYNEQFF	TGTGCCAGCACCCCCGGGGGGGGGCATTCCTACAATGAGCAGTTCTTC
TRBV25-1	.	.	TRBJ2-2	CASSEGSLNTGELFF	TGTGCCAGCAGTGAGGGCAGCCTGAACACCGGGGAGCTGTTTTTT
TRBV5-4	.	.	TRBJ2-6	CASSTRFSGANVLTF	TGTGCCAGCAGCACGCGATTCTCTGGGGCCAACGTCCTGACTTTC
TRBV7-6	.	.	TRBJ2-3	CASSSLSGAGPDTQYF	TGTGCCAGCAGCTCCCTATCCGGCGCCGGACCAGATACGCAGTATTTT
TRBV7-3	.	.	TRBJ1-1	CASSRDGSEAFF	TGTGCCAGCAGCCGGGACGGGAGTGAAGCTTTCTTT
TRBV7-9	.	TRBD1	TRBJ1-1	CASSYRTGTNTEAFF	TGTGCCAGCAGCTACCGGACAGGGACGAACACTGAAGCTTTCTTT
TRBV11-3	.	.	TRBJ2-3	CASSQTSLGGANTQYF	TGTGCCAGCAGCCAGACCTCCCTCGGGGGCGCAAATACGCAGTATTTT
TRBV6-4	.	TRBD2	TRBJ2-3	CASSAGGATDTQYF	TGTGCCAGCAGTGCCGGGGGGGCTACAGATACGCAGTATTTT
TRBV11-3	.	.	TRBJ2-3	CASSSDWRPTDTQYF	TGTGCCAGCAGCTCGGACTGGCGTCCCACAGATACGCAGTATTTT
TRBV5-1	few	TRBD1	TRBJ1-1	CASSKSGGQLNTEAFF	TGCGCCAGCAGCAAAAGCGGGGGACAGTTGAACACTGAAGCTTTCTTT